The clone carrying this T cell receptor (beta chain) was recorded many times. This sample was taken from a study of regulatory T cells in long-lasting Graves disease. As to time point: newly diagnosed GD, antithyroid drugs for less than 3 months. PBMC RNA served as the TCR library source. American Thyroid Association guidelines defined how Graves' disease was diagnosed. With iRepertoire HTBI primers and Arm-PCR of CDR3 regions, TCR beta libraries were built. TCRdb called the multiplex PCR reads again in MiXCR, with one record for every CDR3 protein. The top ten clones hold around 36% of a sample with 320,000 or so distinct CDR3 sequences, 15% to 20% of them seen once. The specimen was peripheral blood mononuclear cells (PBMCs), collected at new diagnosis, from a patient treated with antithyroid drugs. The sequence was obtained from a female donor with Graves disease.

In DNA form, the CDR3 reads TGTGCCAGCAGCCGACGAAGCGAGAATCAGCCCCAGCATTTT. Its protein is CASSRRSENQPQHF. The chain couples TRBV6-2 or TRBV6-3 to TRBJ1-5, with D unresolved. Germline V gene data show CDR1 as MNHEY and CDR2 as SVGEGT. CDR3 length: 14 amino acids. V was clipped by 6 bases and J by 4 bases, with 13 bases between them.